Listed below are T cell receptor beta chains from one sample, sequenced in a study of CD8+CD57+ T cells in acquired aplastic anemia. TCRdb re-called the reads with MiXCR, one entry per CDR3 protein. The sample lists some 220,000 distinct CDR3 sequences, roughly 33% occurring once. The sequencing sample was made of sorted CD4+, CD8+, or CD8+CD57+ T cells (not recorded which) from PBMCs. Source of these receptors: a human donor in good health, serving as a control. Both conserved end residues are part of each CDR3. Fields, in order: J gene, V gene, clone size, CDR3 protein. The size entry is marked missing in some rows and otherwise reads once, few, many or a size class.

TRBJ1-2 TRBV9 - CASSAGTGGAEDYGYTF
TRBJ2-2 TRBV10-1 many CASSPGGSNTGELFF
TRBJ2-3 TRBV5-6 - CASSLGLSDTQYF
TRBJ1-2 TRBV20-1 many CSARVHRGHNYGYTF
TRBJ1-2 TRBV29-1 many CSVLTGSGYTF
TRBJ1-5 TRBV6-1 - CASQGRGDQPQHF
TRBJ1-2 TRBV2 many CASSDRYGYTF
TRBJ2-7 TRBV29-1 many CAFSGGSYEQYF
TRBJ2-2 TRBV2 once CASRISTGELFF
TRBJ1-6 TRBV5-1 - CASSSGMWDNSPLHF
TRBJ1-2 TRBV15 - CATSRDFGNYGYTF
TRBJ1-5 TRBV6-1 few CASSDQALSNQPQHF
TRBJ2-2 TRBV19 - CASSIAGFWSGELFF
TRBJ1-5 TRBV6-6 many CASSSKQPYQPQHF
TRBJ2-1 TRBV20-1 - CSASQLAGDYNEQFF
TRBJ1-5 TRBV20-1 many CSAKDRNNQPQHF
TRBJ1-2 TRBV29-1 few CSVELGDRGNYGYTF
TRBJ1-2 TRBV7-2 many CASSLGRDRVYGYTF
TRBJ2-3 TRBV5-1 - CTSSLQALTPTDTQYF
TRBJ1-5 TRBV7-9 many CASSLLRVGNQPQHF
TRBJ2-7 TRBV5-5 many CASSRLASYEQYF
TRBJ2-7 TRBV5-1 many CASSPSSGAYEQYF
TRBJ2-3 TRBV20-1 - CSAEEQTSTDTQYF